Below, 18 T cell receptor beta chains from the same sample are listed, as sequenced in a study of T cells after yellow fever vaccination (dated by TCRdb to between 2017 and 2020). Preparation of the library involved 5' RACE. TCRdb lists the instrument as Illumina NovaSeq 6000. TCRdb redid the processing of the public reads, applying fastp at Q25 and MiXCR, and retained in-frame beta chains. All rows with the same CDR3 protein become a single entry with the most common DNA and genes. The sample records approximately 240,000 distinct CDR3 sequences, 3.6% of which are singletons. Roughly a fifth of the sample lies in the top ten. The treatment or condition label, as the study defines it: live attenuated yellow fever vaccine strain. The material sequenced was PBMCs, taken 15 days after the yellow fever booster vaccination. These TCRs come from a man between 18 and 35 years old who received the YFV17D yellow fever vaccine.

Many counts were recorded for this clonotype. The chain links TRBV7-3 to TRBJ2-2; tentative D call: TRBD2 (5 bases). V was shortened by 0 bases and J by 4 bases, with 12 bases between the two germline ends. Germline V lookup: CDR1 SGHTA, CDR2 FQGTGA. The CDR3 loop spans 16 amino acids. This chain's CDR3 is CASSLTTSRSTGELFF. CDR3 coding DNA: TGTGCCAGCAGCTTAACAACTAGTAGGAGCACCGGGGAGCTGTTTTTT.

The sample holds many counts of this clonotype. The J gene is TRBJ1-1, the V gene TRBV5-1; no clear D. The CDR3 sequence is 14 residues long. Per the germline V gene, CDR1 is SGHRS and CDR2 is YFSETQ. The germline V and J ends were trimmed by 1 base and 1 base, with 8 bases remaining between them. The CDR3 region has the DNA TGCGCCAGCAGCTTGTTCGACCCGAACACTGAAGCTTTCTTT. Its translation: CASSLFDPNTEAFF.

This clonotype appeared many times. The chain carries TRBV7-2 and TRBJ2-5, with a weak D call TRBD1 (6 bases). V lost 5 bases to trimming and J lost 1 base, with 11 bases between them. Germline V gene sequence: CDR1 SGHTA, CDR2 FQGNSA. The CDR3 runs 14 residues. The DNA for the CDR3 is TGTGCCAGCAGCCGAGACAGGACCCAAGAGACCCAGTACTTC. Its translation is CASSRDRTQETQYF.

This clonotype appeared many times. This sequence joins TRBV10-3 and TRBJ1-1; 7 bases map to TRBD1. The germline gives CDR1 ENHRY, CDR2 SYGVKD. The CDR3 spans 14 residues. V lost 6 bases, J lost 2 bases, and 6 bases stayed unmatched. The CDR3 nucleotides read TGTGCCATCAGCGCCCGGGACAGAAACACTGAAGCTTTCTTT. It yields the protein CAISARDRNTEAFF.

This clonotype occurred many times. V and J are TRBV20-1 and TRBJ2-3; D is unresolved. Trimming shortened V by 8 bases and J by 4 bases, and 16 bases separated the two germline ends. The germline CDR1 and CDR2 sequences are DFQATT and SNEGSKA (reference sequence). CDR3 length: 13 residues. The CDR3 loop is CSPPRPEADTQYF. The CDR3 DNA reads TGCAGTCCCCCGCGGCCCGAGGCAGATACGCAGTATTTT.

This clonotype has just a few counts. This sequence joins TRBV10-3 and TRBJ2-7; D assignment may be TRBD1 or TRBD2 (7 bases each). CDR3 length: 13 residues. Germline V gene sequence: CDR1 ENHRY, CDR2 SYGVKD. V lost 8 bases, J lost 3 bases, and 14 bases lay in between. This CDR3 reads CAIGGGTVYEQYF. The DNA for the CDR3 is TGTGCCATCGGGGGAGGGACAGTCTACGAGCAGTACTTC.

The sample holds many counts of this clonotype. The CDR3 region has the DNA TGCGCCAGCAGCTCGTCAGGGTCCCCCACAGATACGCAGTATTTT. This sequence encodes CASSSSGSPTDTQYF. The chain carries TRBV5-1 and TRBJ2-3, with D possibly matching TRBD1 (5 bases). Trimming stripped 3 bases from V and 2 bases from J, with 13 bases between. The germline CDR1 and CDR2 sequences are SGHRS and YFSETQ. This CDR3 region has 15 residues. The whole variable domain, remainder taken from reference TRBV5-1 and TRBJ2-3, is KAGVTQTPRYLIKTRGQQVTLSCSPISGHRSVSWYQQTPGQGLQFLFEYFSETQRNKGNFPGRFSGRQFSNSRSEMNVSTLELGDSALYLCASSSSGSPTDTQYFGPGTRLTVL.

This clonotype was seen repeatedly, ten times or more. This sequence joins TRBV12-3 or TRBV12-4 and TRBJ1-5; D not resolved. The CDR3 is 14 residues long. The V end was cut by 5 bases, the J end by 2 bases, with 10 bases between. CDR3 in DNA: TGTGCCAGCAGTAAGGGCGATGGCAATCAGCCCCAGCATTTT. Translated: CASSKGDGNQPQHF.

This clonotype was seen many times. V and J are TRBV5-1 and TRBJ1-1, with 9 bases that match TRBD1. Germline CDR1 and CDR2: SGHRS and YFSETQ. This CDR3 spans 16 amino acids. With 4 bases clipped from V and 3 bases from J, the junction kept 10 bases outside the gene matches. The CDR3 nucleotides read TGCGCCAGCAGCCCGACAGGGGGTATAGGGGACACTGAAGCTTTCTTT. Its protein is CASSPTGGIGDTEAFF.

This clonotype appeared many times. The chain links TRBV4-1 to TRBJ1-1; the D gene is possibly TRBD1 (5 bases). The CDR3 consists of 15 residues. Trimming stripped 0 bases from V and 4 bases from J, with 12 bases between. Germline values: CDR1 MGHRA, CDR2 YSYEKL. DNA of the CDR3: TGCGCCAGCAGCCAAGATATCGGGGCGGGCACTGAAGCTTTCTTT. The encoded protein is CASSQDIGAGTEAFF.

The table lists this clonotype with a few counts. The chain joins TRBV20-1 to TRBJ2-5; D may be TRBD1 or TRBD2 (5 bases each). The CDR3 is made up of 12 amino acids. V was trimmed by 3 bases and J by 5 bases, leaving 10 bases between them. Germline CDR1 is DFQATT and CDR2 is SNEGSKA (reference sequence). The CDR3 sequence: CSASSGRETQYF. The CDR3 bases are TGCAGTGCTAGTTCGGGGCGCGAGACCCAGTACTTC.

This clonotype was observed many times. J is TRBJ1-1 and V is TRBV7-3, with D maybe TRBD1 (6 bases). The CDR3 consists of 14 residues. The germline V gene encodes CDR1 SGHTA and CDR2 FQGTGA. Trimming left V 6 bases short and J 6 bases short, with 17 bases between. The CDR3, as DNA: TGTGCCAGCAGTGTAGGGGGAGCGGGGGCTGAAGCTTTCTTT. It codes for CASSVGGAGAEAFF.

This clonotype has just a few counts. The J gene is TRBJ2-3, the V gene TRBV28, with 11 bases matching TRBD2. The junction had 13 bases not matched to a gene; V was cut back by 3 bases and J by 2 bases. This CDR3 has 19 amino acids. The V gene's germline CDR1 is MDHEN and CDR2 SYDVKM. In DNA, the CDR3 is TGTGCCAGCAGTTTGCTGATGGAGGCTAGCGGGGGGTCCACAGATACGCAGTATTTT. It specifies CASSLLMEASGGSTDTQYF. The whole variable domain, remainder taken from reference TRBV28 and TRBJ2-3, is DVKVTQSSRYLVKRTGEKVFLECVQDMDHENMFWYRQDPGLGLRLIYFSYDVKMKEKGDIPEGYSVSREKKERFSLILESASTNQTSMYLCASSLLMEASGGSTDTQYFGPGTRLTVL.

This clonotype was seen repeatedly, ten times or more. The rearrangement links TRBV20-1 to TRBJ2-5; 9 bases align to TRBD1. CDR1 and CDR2 (germline): DFQATT, SNEGSKA (reference sequence). V dropped 0 bases and J dropped 6; count of bases not matched to a gene: 5. CDR3 length: 14 residues. CDR3 nucleotides: TGCAGTGCTAGAGATGGTACAGGGGGCAAGACCCAGTACTTC. This codes for CSARDGTGGKTQYF.

This clonotype was observed many times. The chain joins TRBV4-3 to TRBJ2-3; D ambiguous. The V end lost 1 base, the J end lost 5 bases, and 10 bases lay between the germline ends. This CDR3 has 14 amino acids. The germline CDR1 and CDR2 sequences are LGHNA and YSLEER. CDR3 sequence reads: CASSQGLVKDTQYF. CDR3 nucleotides: TGCGCCAGCAGCCAAGGACTGGTGAAAGATACGCAGTATTTT.

This clonotype appeared many times. V usage is TRBV5-1 and J usage is TRBJ2-2; TRBD1 matches 7 bases. The trim removed 4 bases at V and 2 bases at J, leaving 5 bases unmatched. Looked up from germline, CDR1 is SGHRS and CDR2 is YFSETQ. CDR3 length: 15 residues. CDR3 amino acids: CASSPGTVNTGELFF. The CDR3 nucleotides are TGCGCCAGCAGCCCCGGGACAGTAAACACCGGGGAGCTGTTTTTT.

This clonotype has a count of ten or more. The rearrangement uses TRBV7-2 and TRBJ2-3, with a weak D call TRBD2 (6 bases). With 7 bases removed from V and 1 base from J, the gap between germline ends came to 18 bases. This CDR3 spans 16 amino acids. Germline CDR1 reads SGHTA; CDR2 reads FQGNSA. This CDR3 reads CASTTSPGGGTDTQYF. As DNA, the CDR3 is TGTGCCAGCACCACTTCCCCCGGGGGTGGCACAGATACGCAGTATTTT. The full variable domain, with the rest looked up from reference TRBV7-2 and TRBJ2-3, is GAGVSQSPSNKVTEKGKDVELRCDPISGHTALYWYRQSLGQGLEFLIYFQGNSAPDKSGLPSDRFSAERTGGSVSTLTIQRTQQEDSAVYLCASTTSPGGGTDTQYFGPGTRLTVL.

The J gene is TRBJ2-7, the V gene TRBV20-1; D may correspond to TRBD1 or TRBD2 (5 bases each). This CDR3 is built from 13 residues. V dropped 0 bases and J dropped 6 bases, with 12 bases sitting between them. The germline gives CDR1 DFQATT, CDR2 SNEGSKA (reference sequence). The CDR3 DNA follows: TGCAGTGCTAGAGATGTGGGGGTAGGCGAGCAGTACTTC. This encodes CSARDVGVGEQYF.